This TCR beta chain was identified during a study of OX40 agonist ivuxolimab in advanced cancers. For the study at large: A history of anti-PD-1, anti-PD-L1 or anti-CTLA-4 therapy was acceptable, and roughly 40% had some. Points from the study as a whole: Expanded peripheral T cells had an undetermined antigen specificity. Clones of CD4+ and CD8+ blood T cells grew by week 6 at doses of 0.1 to 3.0 mg/kg.

Germline V CDR1 and CDR2: SGHTA, FQGTGA. CDR3 size: 14 residues. Trimming removed 5 bases at V and 5 bases at J, with 15 bases between. In regard to this clone: Its antigen is unknown.

Blood was sampled at baseline, cycle 4 day 1, and cycle 7 day 1. Here immunoSEQ multiplex PCR was the method, and the copy in TCRdb shows in-frame clones only, minus some. The table has tens of thousands of clones, approximately 92% seen once. This sequence was found in an adult with an advanced solid tumor such as melanoma, head and neck, liver or kidney cancer. The chain recombines TRBV7-3 with TRBJ2-5, with D uncertain. This specimen was CD4+ or CD8+ T cells sorted from blood, taken in a trial of the OX40 agonist ivuxolimab. CDR3 bases: TGTGCCAGCAGCCCGACCGGTGGTGGGGAGACCCAGTACTTC. This codes for CASSPTGGGETQYF.